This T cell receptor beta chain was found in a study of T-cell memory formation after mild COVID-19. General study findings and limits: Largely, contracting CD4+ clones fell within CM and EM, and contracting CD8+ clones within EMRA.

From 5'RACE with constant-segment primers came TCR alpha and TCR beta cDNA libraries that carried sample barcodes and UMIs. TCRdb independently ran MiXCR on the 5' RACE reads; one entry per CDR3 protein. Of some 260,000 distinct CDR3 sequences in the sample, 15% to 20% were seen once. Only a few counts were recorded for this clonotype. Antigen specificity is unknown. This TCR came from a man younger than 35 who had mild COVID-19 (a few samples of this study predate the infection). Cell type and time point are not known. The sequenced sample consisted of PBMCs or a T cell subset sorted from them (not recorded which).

The CDR3 DNA reads as TGTGCCAGCAGCTCCCAGGCCTACGAGCAGTACGTC. Translation gives CASSSQAYEQYV. The chain recombines TRBV7-9 with TRBJ2-7; D gene uncertain. Germline CDR1 and CDR2: SEHNR and FQNEAQ (reference sequence). The CDR3 length is 12 residues. V lost 4 bases and J lost 2, with 6 bases in between.